This TCR beta chain was found in a study of early T cells in non-severe SARS-CoV-2 infection. Turning to the study itself: Investigators sequenced bulk RNA drawn from unsorted whole blood, and chains remained unpaired.

This clonotype was seen only a few times. What it binds is not known. Overall study findings and caveats: CD4 and private specificities were missed by VDJdb matching, which favored anti-spike CD8 responses.

Individual cDNA molecules received unique molecular identifiers during library preparation. One entry per CDR3 protein, called by TCRdb with MiXCR from the 5' RACE reads. The table has some 58,000 distinct CDR3 sequences, 13% seen once; the top ten hold more than 3.5%. Germline V CDR1 and CDR2: LGHNA, YSLEER. The CDR3 is 15 residues long. Trimming stripped 1 base from V and 0 bases from J, with 7 bases between. The chain combines TRBV4-3 with TRBJ2-1; no definite D call. The receptor was derived from an adult who was a healthcare worker with PCR-confirmed SARS-CoV-2 infection or an uninfected control (not recorded which). The sequenced material came from whole blood. The CDR3 sequence: CASSQVRSSYNEQFF. Written as DNA, the CDR3 is TGCGCCAGCAGCCAAGTAAGGAGCTCCTACAATGAGCAGTTCTTC.